These 23 T cell receptor beta chains came from one sample sequenced in a study of blood T cells in healthy people across ages. The second PCR ran about 6 to 12 cycles with a sample-barcoded 5' primer and J-beta primers. MiXCR was run by TCRdb on the 5' RACE reads, yielding one entry per CDR3 protein. The data show 650,000 to 900,000 distinct CDR3 sequences, approximately 59% seen once. Sequenced material: blood. Receptor source: a man aged 25 to 40 in good health.

The rearrangement joins TRBV27 to TRBJ1-1; D ambiguous. Trimming cost V 9 bases and J 4 bases, with 18 bases left between them. Germline-derived CDR1 and CDR2 are MNHEY and SMNVEV (reference sequence). This CDR3 region has 14 residues. CDR3 amino acids: CARKPEGEGTEAFF. CDR3 coding DNA: TGTGCCAGAAAACCGGAGGGTGAGGGCACTGAAGCTTTCTTT.

The V and J genes are TRBV5-1 and TRBJ2-7; D possibly uses TRBD1 or TRBD2 (5 bases each). Germline CDR1 SGHRS, CDR2 YFSETQ. This CDR3 region has 15 residues. The ends were cut back, 0 bases at V and 5 bases at J, with 15 bases in the middle. This CDR3 is CASSLAPGTENEQYF. In DNA, the CDR3 is TGCGCCAGCAGCTTGGCCCCAGGGACGGAGAACGAGCAGTACTTC.

With respect to this clonotype: One end of the junction does not line up with germline, which may come from a read error. This chain links TRBV4-3 with TRBJ1-4, with D unclear. The CDR3 sequence is 17 residues long. CDR1 and CDR2 from the germline V gene are LGHNA and YSLEER. This CDR3 is CASSQDRAPPTNEKPFF. DNA for the CDR3: TGCGCCAGCAGCCAAGATCGGGCCCCCCCAACTAATGAAAAACCGTTTTTT.

This clonotype has just a few counts. The CDR3 region has the DNA TGTGCCAGCAGCCAAGGTATTAGCGGGGGTAGCACAGATACGCAGTATTTT. Its protein product is CASSQGISGGSTDTQYF. V is TRBV3-1 and J is TRBJ2-3; 9 positions agree with TRBD2. Trimming took 1 base from V and 0 from J; bases not matched to a gene: 5. This CDR3 has 17 amino acids. Germline values: CDR1 LGHDT, CDR2 YNNKEL (reference sequence).

This chain connects TRBV29-1 to TRBJ2-7, with D unresolved. The V and J ends lost 4 bases and 4 bases respectively, with 17 bases between them. This CDR3 comprises 14 residues. Germline V CDR1 and CDR2: SQVTM, ANQGSEA. The CDR3 sequence is CSVGLIGFLYEQYF. CDR3 nucleotides: TGCAGCGTTGGCCTCATTGGGTTCCTGTACGAGCAGTACTTC.

The genes are TRBV5-6 and TRBJ1-2; no clear D gene. Trimming pared 0 bases from V and 0 bases from J, leaving 9 bases between. The CDR3 is made up of 15 amino acids. Germline-derived CDR1 and CDR2 are SGHDT and YYEEEE. CDR3: CASSLGLLSNYGYTF. CDR3 nucleotides: TGTGCCAGCAGCTTGGGTTTGCTTTCTAACTATGGCTACACCTTC.

This clonotype appeared a few times. The V call is TRBV27, the J call TRBJ2-4; 11 nucleotides line up with TRBD2. The J segment lost 7 bases and the V segment lost 9 bases, leaving 8 bases of the junction unmatched. CDR1 is MNHEY and CDR2 is SMNVEV in the germline V gene (reference sequence). This CDR3 contains 14 residues. This chain's CDR3 is CASRLAGLGNIQYF. In nucleotides, the CDR3 is TGTGCCAGTAGACTAGCGGGACTAGGGAACATTCAGTACTTC.

The chain joins TRBV12-3 or TRBV12-4 to TRBJ2-1, with a possible D match to TRBD1 (6 bases). The CDR3 runs to 14 residues. Trimming stripped 6 bases from V and 4 bases from J, with 13 bases between. Here the CDR3 DNA reads TGTGCCAGCAGGGACCAGGGGAAGTACAATGAGCAGTTCTTC. As protein: CASRDQGKYNEQFF.

The rearrangement uses TRBV6-5 and TRBJ1-4; D remains unclear. CDR3 length: 14 amino acids. From germline, CDR1 is MNHEY and CDR2 SVGAGI. V was shortened by 6 bases and J by 6 bases, with 14 bases between the two germline ends. In nucleotides, the CDR3 is TGTGCCAGCAGGTCCGGGAACGGGTATGAAAAACTGTTTTTT. Amino acids: CASRSGNGYEKLFF.

The CDR3 DNA sequence: TGTGCCAGCAGCGTCTTGACAACCCGCAGCACAGATACGCAGTATTTT. This encodes CASSVLTTRSTDTQYF. The chain has TRBV9 and TRBJ2-3; D unclear. Germline CDR1 SGDLS, CDR2 YYNGEE. This CDR3 has 16 residues. The V end was cut by 2 bases, the J end by 0 bases, with 13 bases between.

This chain joins TRBV12-3 or TRBV12-4 and TRBJ2-3; D is possibly TRBD1 or TRBD2 (5 bases each). Trimming cost V 6 bases and J 4 bases, with 17 bases left between them. The CDR3 sequence is 15 residues long. The CDR3 loop is CASRGDARGADTQYF. For the CDR3, the DNA is TGTGCCAGCAGGGGGGACGCCCGGGGCGCAGATACGCAGTATTTT.

The V gene is TRBV5-6, the J gene TRBJ1-5; maybe TRBD1 (6 bases). CDR3 length: 16 residues. Trimming shortened V by 5 bases and J by 0 bases, and 15 bases separated the two germline ends. CDR1 and CDR2 from the germline V gene are SGHDT and YYEEEE. CDR3 in amino acids: CASRSMDSPSNQPQHF. The CDR3 coding sequence is TGTGCCAGCAGATCAATGGACAGTCCTAGCAATCAGCCCCAGCATTTT.

The rearrangement joins TRBV29-1 to TRBJ2-4; 7 bases are shared with TRBD1. The V gene's germline CDR1 is SQVTM and CDR2 ANQGSEA. The CDR3 covers 13 residues. V was clipped by 5 bases and J by 8 bases; unmatched bases: 9. CDR3 amino acids: CSVIPTGIDIQYF. The CDR3 coding sequence is TGCAGCGTTATTCCGACAGGGATAGACATTCAGTACTTC.

V gene TRBV7-2 combines with J gene TRBJ2-5; 7 bases fit TRBD2. Germline V lookup: CDR1 SGHTA, CDR2 FQGNSA. Trimming took 2 bases from V and 5 from J; bases not matched to a gene: 14. The CDR3 extends over 17 amino acids. The CDR3 nucleotides are TGTGCCAGCAGCTTACATGGGAGGGTGAGGGGTCCGGAGACCCAGTACTTC. This sequence encodes CASSLHGRVRGPETQYF.

The chain couples TRBV7-3 to TRBJ2-6; 9 nucleotides line up with TRBD1. The germline V gene encodes CDR1 SGHTA and CDR2 FQGTGA. The CDR3 is made up of 18 amino acids. The ends lost 10 bases at V and 1 base at J; junction bases unmatched: 14. The CDR3: CANSYTGQGASGANVLTF. In DNA, the CDR3 is TGTGCCAACAGTTATACGGGACAGGGAGCTTCTGGGGCCAACGTCCTGACTTTC.

The chain links TRBV4-1 to TRBJ2-7, with a weak D call TRBD1 (5 bases). CDR1 is MGHRA and CDR2 is YSYEKL in the germline V gene. The CDR3 is made up of 18 amino acids. The V gene lost 3 bases and the J gene lost 0 bases, with 21 bases spanning the gap. This CDR3 is CASSQRIDSYTSSYEQYF. The DNA of the CDR3 is TGCGCCAGCAGCCAGCGGATCGACAGCTACACCAGCTCCTACGAGCAGTACTTC.

The chain uses TRBV6-2 or TRBV6-3 and TRBJ2-7, with 7 positions matching TRBD1. Germline-derived CDR1 and CDR2 are MNHEY and SVGEGT. CDR3 length: 16 amino acids. After removal of 6 bases from V and 2 bases from J, the junction contained 13 bases not matched to a gene. Here the CDR3 DNA reads TGTGCCAGCAGAGAGCCACCGGGACAGCCTCCCTACGAGCAGTACTTC. Translating gives CASREPPGQPPYEQYF.

DNA for the CDR3: TGTGCCAGCAACCACCAGGGAGGGTTCTATGGCTACACCTTC. This encodes CASNHQGGFYGYTF. The chain couples TRBV6-2 or TRBV6-3 to TRBJ1-2, with a weak D call TRBD1 (5 bases). Germline-derived CDR1 and CDR2 are MNHEY and SVGEGT. The CDR3 is 14 residues long. The ends were cut back, 7 bases at V and 4 bases at J, with 16 bases in the middle.

This clonotype was observed once. The CDR3 DNA reads as TGTGCCAGCAGCCAGGGGATCCTTTCCTATGGCTACACCTTC. Amino acids: CASSQGILSYGYTF. V and J are TRBV3-1 and TRBJ1-2; D gene uncertain. V dropped 3 bases and J dropped 4 bases, with 12 bases sitting between them. There are 14 residues in the CDR3. Per the germline V gene, CDR1 is LGHDT and CDR2 is YNNKEL (reference sequence). The full variable domain, rest sourced from reference TRBV3-1 and TRBJ1-2, is DTAVSQTPKYLVTQMGNDKSIKCEQNLGHDTMYWYKQDSKKFLKIMFSYNNKELIINETVPNRFSPKSPDKAHLNLHINSLELGDSAVYFCASSQGILSYGYTFGSGTRLTVV.

This chain links TRBV6-6 with TRBJ1-1, with D tentatively TRBD1 (6 bases). This CDR3 has 14 amino acids. Germline-derived CDR1 and CDR2 are MNHNY and SVGAGI (reference sequence). V shed 6 bases and J shed 5 bases, with 16 bases lying between them. DNA for the CDR3: TGTGCCAGCAGCCCGGGGGCAGGTGGGACTGAAGCTTTCTTT. Its translation: CASSPGAGGTEAFF.

In its sample, this clonotype was seen once. The rearrangement joins TRBV6-6 to TRBJ1-2; unclear D gene. Trimming left V 6 bases short and J 2 bases short, with 16 bases between. The CDR3 has 15 amino acids. Germline V CDR1 and CDR2: MNHNY, SVGAGI (reference sequence). CDR3 sequence reads: CASRQMIATNYGYTF. Written as DNA, the CDR3 is TGTGCCAGCAGGCAGATGATTGCGACAAACTATGGCTACACCTTC.

J is TRBJ2-5 and V is TRBV5-1; tentative D call: TRBD1 (6 bases). The end of the DNA aligns better with TRBJ2-7, so the J call may be wrong. The CDR3 loop spans 14 amino acids. Per germline, CDR1 SGHRS and CDR2 YFSETQ. The CDR3 sequence is CASSVEQGFYEQYF. The CDR3, as DNA: TGCGCCAGCAGCGTGGAACAGGGTTTCTACGAGCAGTACTTC.

This clonotype was observed a few times. This chain links TRBV4-2 with TRBJ2-3; maybe TRBD2 (6 bases). Germline assignment: CDR1 LGHNA and CDR2 YNFKEQ. V lost 2 bases to trimming and J lost 5 bases, with 14 bases between them. The CDR3 is made up of 15 amino acids. This CDR3 is CASSQSKLAGDTQYF. CDR3 in DNA: TGTGCCAGCAGCCAATCGAAACTAGCAGGAGATACGCAGTATTTT.